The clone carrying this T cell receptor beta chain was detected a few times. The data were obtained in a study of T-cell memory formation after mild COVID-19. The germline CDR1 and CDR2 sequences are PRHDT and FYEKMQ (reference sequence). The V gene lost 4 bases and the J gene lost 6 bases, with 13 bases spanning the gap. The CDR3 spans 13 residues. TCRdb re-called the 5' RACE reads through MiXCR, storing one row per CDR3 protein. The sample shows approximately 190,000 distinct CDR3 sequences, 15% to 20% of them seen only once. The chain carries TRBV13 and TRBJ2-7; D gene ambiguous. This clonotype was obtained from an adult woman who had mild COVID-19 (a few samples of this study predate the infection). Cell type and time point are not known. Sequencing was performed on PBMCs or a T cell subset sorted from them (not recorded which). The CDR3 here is CASSSRRLGEQYF. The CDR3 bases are TGTGCCAGCAGCTCCCGACGCCTGGGCGAGCAGTACTTC.